Following are 25 T cell receptor beta chains from one sample sequenced in a study of T cell responses to AZD1222 COVID-19 vaccine. Sequencing was performed with immunoSEQ multiplex PCR; in TCRdb, only in-frame clones are kept and a portion is missing. The sample holds under 150,000 clones, just under 95% seen once. Sequencing was performed on peripheral blood, taken 28 days after the second AZD1222 dose. These receptors were taken from an adult who received the AZD1222 COVID-19 vaccine.

The chain recombines TRBV4-3 with TRBJ2-2; D gene ambiguous. The V end was cut by 1 base, the J end by 5 bases, with 8 bases between. Germline V gene lookup returns CDR1 LGHNA and CDR2 YSLEER. The CDR3 has 14 residues. The CDR3 reads CASSQGSLTGELFF. CDR3 DNA: TGCGCCAGCAGCCAAGGGAGCTTGACCGGGGAGCTGTTTTTT.

The chain links TRBV28 to TRBJ1-4; D unresolved. The CDR3 is 15 residues long. In germline, CDR1 is MDHEN, CDR2 SYDVKM. The V and J ends lost 4 bases and 6 bases respectively, with 15 bases between them. CDR3 sequence reads: CASSSRRGLYEKLFF. The CDR3 coding sequence is TGTGCCAGCAGTTCCCGCCGAGGGCTTTATGAAAAACTGTTTTTT. The full variable domain, its missing parts supplied by reference TRBV28 and TRBJ1-4, is DVKVTQSSRYLVKRTGEKVFLECVQDMDHENMFWYRQDPGLGLRLIYFSYDVKMKEKGDIPEGYSVSREKKERFSLILESASTNQTSMYLCASSSRRGLYEKLFFGSGTQLSVL.

The gene calls are TRBV7-2 and TRBJ1-4, with a weak D call TRBD1 (6 bases). Germline CDR1 SGHTA, CDR2 FQGNSA. Trimming pared 4 bases from V and 13 bases from J, leaving 16 bases between. This CDR3 spans 13 amino acids. This chain's CDR3 is CASSSPAQQGLFF. The DNA for the CDR3 is TGTGCCAGCAGCTCCCCGGCCCAACAGGGACTGTTTTTT. Together with reference TRBV7-2 and TRBJ1-4, the CDR3 gives the full variable domain: GAGVSQSPSNKVTEKGKDVELRCDPISGHTALYWYRQSLGQGLEFLIYFQGNSAPDKSGLPSDRFSAERTGGSVSTLTIQRTQQEDSAVYLCASSSPAQQGLFFGSGTQLSVL.

The rearrangement links TRBV19 to TRBJ1-2; no definite D call. The CDR3 consists of 16 residues. V lost 2 bases, J lost 2 bases, and 15 bases lay in between. The V gene's germline CDR1 is LNHDA and CDR2 SQIVND (reference sequence). CDR3 loop: CASSIREGYDNYGYTF. The CDR3 DNA follows: TGTGCCAGTAGTATAAGGGAGGGATATGACAACTATGGCTACACCTTC.

The chain couples TRBV19 to TRBJ2-1; TRBD2 might be the D (6 bases). The V gene lost 5 bases and the J gene lost 5 bases, with 13 bases spanning the gap. The germline CDR1 and CDR2 sequences are LNHDA and SQIVND (reference sequence). This CDR3 is 14 amino acids long. CDR3 in DNA: TGTGCCAGTAGTCGTAGGGGACTGCACAATGAGCAGTTCTTC. Its translation: CASSRRGLHNEQFF.

The J gene is TRBJ2-7, the V gene TRBV7-2, with D maybe TRBD1 (6 bases). In germline, CDR1 is SGHTA, CDR2 FQGNSA. The CDR3 covers 14 residues. Trimming cost V 10 bases and J 7 bases, with 23 bases left between them. This CDR3 is CATRTDVAQGEQYF. CDR3 coding DNA: TGTGCCACCCGGACTGACGTTGCTCAGGGGGAGCAGTACTTC.

The table lists this clone with a count of one. J is TRBJ1-4 and V is TRBV6-2 or TRBV6-3, with 10 bases lining up with TRBD1. Germline CDR1 and CDR2: MNHEY and SVGEGT. The junction had 4 bases not matched to a gene; V was cut back by 4 bases and J by 8 bases. The CDR3 covers 14 residues. CDR3 sequence reads: CASSSGTGVEKLFF. The CDR3 DNA is TGTGCCAGCAGTTCCGGGACAGGGGTCGAAAAACTGTTTTTT.

The V call is TRBV2, the J call TRBJ2-2, with D unclear. V shed 6 bases and J shed 4 bases, with 9 bases lying between them. Germline V gene data show CDR1 as SNHLY and CDR2 as FYNNEI. The CDR3 is 13 amino acids. CDR3 coding DNA: TGTGCCAGCAGAGTCTCCAGCACCGGGGAGCTGTTTTTT. It encodes CASRVSSTGELFF.

This sequence joins TRBV6-5 and TRBJ2-1; D uncertain. From germline, CDR1 is MNHEY and CDR2 SVGAGI. Trimming removed 7 bases at V and 7 bases at J, with 11 bases between. CDR3 length equals 12 residues. CDR3: CASTSPPNEQFF. As DNA, the CDR3 is TGTGCCAGCACCTCTCCACCAAATGAGCAGTTCTTC.

This chain uses TRBV9 with TRBJ2-3, with 7 bases matching TRBD2. The V and J ends lost 3 bases and 3 bases, in that order; junction bases with no gene match: 13. This CDR3 has 17 amino acids. The V gene's germline CDR1 is SGDLS and CDR2 YYNGEE. The CDR3 bases are TGTGCCAGCAGCGCCGTACCAATCGGGGGAGGGACAGATACGCAGTATTTT. This encodes CASSAVPIGGGTDTQYF.

Of note for this clone: One end of the junction does not line up with germline, which may come from a read error. The J gene is TRBJ1-2, the V gene TRBV6-2 or TRBV6-3; weak D call: TRBD1 (6 bases). CDR3 length: 14 residues. Germline V gives CDR1 MNHEY, CDR2 SVGEGT. The CDR3 region has the DNA TGTGCCAGCAGCCCTGGGGACACTAATTATGGCTACACCTTC. Translated, it gives CASSPGDTNYGYTF.

The chain employs TRBV11-3 and TRBJ1-2, with 7 nucleotides matching TRBD1. Germline V gene lookup returns CDR1 SGHNT and CDR2 YENEEA. CDR3 length: 12 amino acids. Unmatched junction bases numbered 4, after V lost 5 bases and J lost 7 bases. The chain's CDR3 is CASSLYRGGYTF. The CDR3 DNA follows: TGTGCCAGCAGCCTCTACAGGGGTGGCTACACCTTC.

The chain combines TRBV3-1 (or the pseudogene TRBV3-2) with TRBJ1-6; 7 bases map to TRBD1. The V segment lost 6 bases and the J segment 7 bases; nucleotides outside the gene matches: 6. Germline values: CDR1 LGHDT, CDR2 YNNKEL (reference sequence). The CDR3 contains 14 residues. The CDR3 loop reads CASRGTAVNSPLHF. CDR3 nucleotides: TGTGCCAGCAGGGGGACAGCGGTAAATTCACCCCTCCACTTT.

The rearrangement uses TRBV14 and TRBJ1-2; D not resolved. The CDR3 is 14 amino acids. CDR1 is SGHDN and CDR2 is FVKESK in the germline V gene. V shed 0 bases and J shed 4 bases, with 9 bases lying between them. This CDR3 reads CASSQDRGIYGYTF. The CDR3 DNA reads as TGTGCCAGCAGCCAAGATAGAGGGATCTATGGCTACACCTTC. The variable domain in full, with the rest retrieved from reference TRBV14 and TRBJ1-2, is EAGVTQFPSHSVIEKGQTVTLRCDPISGHDNLYWYRRVMGKEIKFLLHFVKESKQDESGMPNNRFLAERTGGTYSTLKVQPAELEDSGVYFCASSQDRGIYGYTFGSGTRLTVV.

The genes are TRBV7-6 and TRBJ2-3, with TRBD2 matching 7 bases. V lost 2 bases, J lost 0 bases, and 11 bases stayed unmatched. This CDR3 spans 18 amino acids. The germline V gene encodes CDR1 SGHVS and CDR2 FNYEAQ. The CDR3 nucleotides read TGTGCCAGCAGCTTAAGGGAGACTAGCCTACTTAGCACAGATACGCAGTATTTT. Its protein is CASSLRETSLLSTDTQYF.

V and J are TRBV5-1 and TRBJ2-5; 7 nucleotides line up with TRBD1. Trimming at V came to 0 bases and at J to 2 bases, leaving 4 bases not matched to a gene. The germline V gene encodes CDR1 SGHRS and CDR2 YFSETQ. This CDR3 is built from 15 residues. The CDR3 nucleotides are TGCGCCAGCAGCTTGGAGACAGGGCCACAAGAGACCCAGTACTTC. Translated, it gives CASSLETGPQETQYF.

CDR3 region: CASSPTPTGELFF. The CDR3 DNA sequence: TGCGCCAGCAGCCCAACACCCACCGGGGAGCTGTTTTTT. The chain employs TRBV5-1 and TRBJ2-2, with D uncertain. Germline CDR1 is SGHRS and CDR2 is YFSETQ. The germline V and J ends were trimmed by 4 bases and 4 bases, with 8 bases remaining between them. CDR3 length equals 13 residues.

The CDR3, as DNA: TGTGCCACCAGTGGCCCTAGCGGGATGGGCACAGATACGCAGTATTTT. This translates into CATSGPSGMGTDTQYF. The chain uses TRBV24-1 and TRBJ2-3; 9 nucleotides match TRBD2. The germline V gene has CDR1 KGHDR and CDR2 SFDVKD. J lost 1 base, V lost 5 bases, and 6 bases had no gene match. This CDR3 is 16 amino acids long.

V and J are TRBV14 and TRBJ2-7; D not resolved. Looked up from germline, CDR1 is SGHDN and CDR2 is FVKESK. V gave up 1 base and J gave up 1 base, with 5 bases separating them. The CDR3 is 13 residues long. The chain's CDR3 is CASSQVFSYEQYF. The CDR3 bases are TGTGCCAGCAGCCAAGTGTTTTCCTACGAGCAGTACTTC.

V and J are TRBV7-9 and TRBJ1-2; 9 bases align to TRBD1. Germline lookup yields CDR1 SEHNR and CDR2 FQNEAQ (reference sequence). V was clipped by 3 bases and J by 4 bases; unmatched bases: 9. The CDR3 consists of 16 residues. The CDR3 bases are TGTGCCAGCAGCTTCGCCGGGGGACAGGGTGCCTATGGCTACACCTTC. It is translated as CASSFAGGQGAYGYTF.

This chain joins TRBV28 and TRBJ1-5; no firm D call. V lost 5 bases and J lost 6, with 8 bases in between. The length of the CDR3 is 12 residues. Germline V CDR1 and CDR2: MDHEN, SYDVKM. The CDR3 DNA sequence: TGTGCCAGCAGTCTCCCGAGTCAGCCCCAGCATTTT. Amino acids: CASSLPSQPQHF.

The CDR3 DNA reads as TGTGCCAGCTCCCCCCAAACCGGGTCGGACTATGGCTACACCTTC. As protein: CASSPQTGSDYGYTF. The chain links TRBV18 to TRBJ1-2; D remains ambiguous. Trimming stripped 6 bases from V and 3 bases from J, with 17 bases between. This CDR3 has 15 residues. From germline, CDR1 is KGHSH and CDR2 LQKENI.

This rearrangement joins TRBV18 to TRBJ1-1; the match to TRBD1 covers 7 bases. This CDR3 comprises 17 residues. Germline V gene data show CDR1 as KGHSH and CDR2 as LQKENI. Unmatched junction bases numbered 11, after V lost 2 bases and J lost 2 bases. CDR3: CASSPLRQGQTNTEAFF. The CDR3 coding sequence is TGTGCCAGCTCACCATTGCGACAGGGCCAAACCAACACTGAAGCTTTCTTT.

V gene TRBV11-3 combines with J gene TRBJ2-7; a possible D gene is TRBD1 (5 bases). CDR1 SGHNT and CDR2 YENEEA come from the germline V gene. V gave up 1 base and J gave up 6 bases, with 13 bases separating them. The CDR3 loop spans 14 amino acids. The CDR3 region is CASSLGPRESEQYF. In DNA, the CDR3 is TGTGCCAGCAGCTTAGGTCCCAGGGAAAGCGAGCAGTACTTC.

The chain links TRBV5-1 to TRBJ2-1; TRBD2 aligns across 9 bases. V was clipped by 4 bases and J by 4 bases; unmatched bases: 6. Per germline, CDR1 SGHRS and CDR2 YFSETQ. The CDR3 totals 15 residues. The DNA for the CDR3 is TGCGCCAGCAGCACCGCGGGAGGGGGGTACAATGAGCAGTTCTTC. This translates into CASSTAGGGYNEQFF.